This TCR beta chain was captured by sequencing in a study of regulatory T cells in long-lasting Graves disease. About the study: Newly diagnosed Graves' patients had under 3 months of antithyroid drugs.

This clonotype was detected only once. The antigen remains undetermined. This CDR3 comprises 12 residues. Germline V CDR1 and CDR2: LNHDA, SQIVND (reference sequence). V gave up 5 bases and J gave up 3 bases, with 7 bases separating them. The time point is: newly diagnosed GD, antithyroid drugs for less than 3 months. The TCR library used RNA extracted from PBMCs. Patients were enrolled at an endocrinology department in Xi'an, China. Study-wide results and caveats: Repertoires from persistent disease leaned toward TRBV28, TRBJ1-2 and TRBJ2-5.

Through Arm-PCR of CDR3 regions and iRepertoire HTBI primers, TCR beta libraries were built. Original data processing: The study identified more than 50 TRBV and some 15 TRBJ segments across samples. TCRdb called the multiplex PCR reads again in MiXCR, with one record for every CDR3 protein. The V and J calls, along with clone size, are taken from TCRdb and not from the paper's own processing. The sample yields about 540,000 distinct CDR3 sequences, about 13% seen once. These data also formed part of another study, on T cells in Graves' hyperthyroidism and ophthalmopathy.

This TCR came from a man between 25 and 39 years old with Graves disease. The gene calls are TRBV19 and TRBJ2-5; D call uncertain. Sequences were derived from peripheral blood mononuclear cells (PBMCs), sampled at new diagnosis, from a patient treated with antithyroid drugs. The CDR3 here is CASSWAEETQYF. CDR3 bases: TGTGCCAGTAGTTGGGCAGAAGAGACCCAGTACTTC.